This TCR beta chain appears in the sequencing data of a study of regulatory T cells in long-lasting Graves disease. In the case of this clonotype: Its target is unknown.

V dropped 1 base and J dropped 6 bases, with 14 bases sitting between them. CDR1 and CDR2 (germline): SGHNT, YYREEE (reference sequence). This CDR3 has 15 residues. Time point noted: newly diagnosed GD, antithyroid drugs for less than 3 months. Construction of the TCR library relied on RNA isolated from PBMCs. Construction of TCR beta libraries relied on iRepertoire HTBI primers and on Arm-PCR targeting CDR3 regions. MiXCR, run by TCRdb on the multiplex PCR reads, gives a single entry per CDR3 protein. This repertoire shows 530,000 or so distinct CDR3 sequences, roughly 14% found once; its top ten account for 10%. Study results and limitations: With a small sample size, accuracy may have been reduced.

This sample was shared with a second study, whose subject was T cells in Graves' hyperthyroidism and ophthalmopathy.

The source is a young man with Graves disease. The chain couples TRBV5-4 to TRBJ2-1; TRBD2 is a possible D gene (6 bases). Sequencing was performed on peripheral blood mononuclear cells (PBMCs), taken at new diagnosis, from a patient treated with antithyroid drugs. The CDR3 loop is CASSLRSGAGNEQFF. CDR3 nucleotide sequence: TGTGCCAGCAGCTTGAGGTCGGGAGCGGGCAATGAGCAGTTCTTC.